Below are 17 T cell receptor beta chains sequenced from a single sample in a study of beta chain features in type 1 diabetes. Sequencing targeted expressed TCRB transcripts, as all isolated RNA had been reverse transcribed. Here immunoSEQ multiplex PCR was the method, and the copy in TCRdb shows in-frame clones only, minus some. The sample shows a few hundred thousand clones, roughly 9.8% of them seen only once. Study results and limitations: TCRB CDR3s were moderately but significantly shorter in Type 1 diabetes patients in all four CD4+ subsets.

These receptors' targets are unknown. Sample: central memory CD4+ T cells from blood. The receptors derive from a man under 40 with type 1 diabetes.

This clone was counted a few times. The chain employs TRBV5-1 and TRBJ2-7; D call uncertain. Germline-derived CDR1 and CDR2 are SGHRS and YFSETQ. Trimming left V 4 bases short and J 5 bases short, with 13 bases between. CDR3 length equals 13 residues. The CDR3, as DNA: TGCGCCAGCAGCGCCCAATCTCCGAACGAGCAGTACTTC. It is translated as CASSAQSPNEQYF.

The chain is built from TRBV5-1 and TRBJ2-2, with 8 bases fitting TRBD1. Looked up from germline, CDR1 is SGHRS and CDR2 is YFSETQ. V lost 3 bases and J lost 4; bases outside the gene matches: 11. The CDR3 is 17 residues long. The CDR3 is CASSSKWTGSGTGELFF. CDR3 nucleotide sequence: TGCGCCAGCAGCTCCAAATGGACAGGGTCAGGCACCGGGGAGCTGTTTTTT.

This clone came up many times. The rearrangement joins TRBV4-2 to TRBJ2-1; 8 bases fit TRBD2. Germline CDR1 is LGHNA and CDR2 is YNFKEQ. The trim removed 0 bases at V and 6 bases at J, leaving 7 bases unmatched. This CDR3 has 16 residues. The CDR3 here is CASSQEGIAGSNEQFF. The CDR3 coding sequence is TGTGCCAGCAGCCAAGAGGGGATAGCGGGAAGCAATGAGCAGTTCTTC.

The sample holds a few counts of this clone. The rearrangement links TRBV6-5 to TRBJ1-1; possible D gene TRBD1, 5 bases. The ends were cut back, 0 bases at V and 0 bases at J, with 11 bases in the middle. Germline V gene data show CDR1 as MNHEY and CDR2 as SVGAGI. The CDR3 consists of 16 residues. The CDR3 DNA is TGTGCCAGCAGTTACTCGCCAGGGCGTATGAACACTGAAGCTTTCTTT. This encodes CASSYSPGRMNTEAFF.

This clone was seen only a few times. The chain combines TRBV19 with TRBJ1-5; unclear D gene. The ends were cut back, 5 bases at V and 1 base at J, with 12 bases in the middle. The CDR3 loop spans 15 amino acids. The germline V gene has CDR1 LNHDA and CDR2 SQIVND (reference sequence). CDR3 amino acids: CASSQIGRSNQPQHF. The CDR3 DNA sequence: TGTGCCAGTAGTCAGATCGGACGAAGCAATCAGCCCCAGCATTTT.

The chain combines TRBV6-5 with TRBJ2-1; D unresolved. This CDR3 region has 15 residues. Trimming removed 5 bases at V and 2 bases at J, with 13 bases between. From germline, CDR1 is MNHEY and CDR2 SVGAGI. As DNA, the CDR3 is TGTGCCAGCAGTCCAGACGGATTTACCTACAATGAGCAGTTCTTC. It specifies CASSPDGFTYNEQFF.

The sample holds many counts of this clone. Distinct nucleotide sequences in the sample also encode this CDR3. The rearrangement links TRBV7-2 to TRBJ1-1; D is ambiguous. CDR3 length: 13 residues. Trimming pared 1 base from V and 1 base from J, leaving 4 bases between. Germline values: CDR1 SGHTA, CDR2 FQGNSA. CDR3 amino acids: CASSLEGNTEAFF. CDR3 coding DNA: TGTGCCAGCAGCTTAGAGGGGAACACTGAAGCTTTCTTT.

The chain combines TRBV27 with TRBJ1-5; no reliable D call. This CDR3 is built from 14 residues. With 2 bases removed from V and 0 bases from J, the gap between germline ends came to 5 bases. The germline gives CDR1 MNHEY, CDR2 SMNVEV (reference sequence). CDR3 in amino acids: CASSLVDSNQPQHF. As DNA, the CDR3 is TGTGCCAGCAGTTTAGTGGATAGCAATCAGCCCCAGCATTTT.

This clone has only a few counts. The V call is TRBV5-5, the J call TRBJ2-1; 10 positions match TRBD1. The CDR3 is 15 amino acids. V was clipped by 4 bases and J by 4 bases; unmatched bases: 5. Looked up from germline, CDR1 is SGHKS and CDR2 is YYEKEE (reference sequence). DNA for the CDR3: TGTGCCAGCAGCGGGAGGGGACAGGGGTACAATGAGCAGTTCTTC. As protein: CASSGRGQGYNEQFF.

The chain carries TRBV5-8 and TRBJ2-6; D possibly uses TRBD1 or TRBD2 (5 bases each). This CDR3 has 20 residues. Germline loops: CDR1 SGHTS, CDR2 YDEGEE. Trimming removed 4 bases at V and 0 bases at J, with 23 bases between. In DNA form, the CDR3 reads TGTGCCAGCAGCCCAGCCCCCCCGGGACGACGCAACTCTGGGGCCAACGTCCTGACTTTC. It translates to CASSPAPPGRRNSGANVLTF.

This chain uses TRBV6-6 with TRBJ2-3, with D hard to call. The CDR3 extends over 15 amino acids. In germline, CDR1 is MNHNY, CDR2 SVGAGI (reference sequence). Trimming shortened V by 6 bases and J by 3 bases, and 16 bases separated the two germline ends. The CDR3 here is CASSPSWGTTDTQYF. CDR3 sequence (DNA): TGTGCCAGCAGCCCAAGTTGGGGAACGACAGATACGCAGTATTTT.

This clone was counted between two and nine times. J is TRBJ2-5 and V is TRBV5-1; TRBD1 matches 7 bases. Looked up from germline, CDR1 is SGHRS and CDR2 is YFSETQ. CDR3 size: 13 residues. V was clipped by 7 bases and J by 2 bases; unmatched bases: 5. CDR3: CASWGQKQETQYF. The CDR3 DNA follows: TGCGCCAGCTGGGGACAGAAGCAAGAGACCCAGTACTTC.

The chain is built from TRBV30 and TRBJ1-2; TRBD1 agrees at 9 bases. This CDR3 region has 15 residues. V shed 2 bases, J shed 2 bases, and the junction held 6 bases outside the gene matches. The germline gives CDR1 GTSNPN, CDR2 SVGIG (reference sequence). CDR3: CAWSIPGTGNYGYTF. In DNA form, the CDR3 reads TGTGCCTGGAGTATCCCCGGGACAGGGAACTATGGCTACACCTTC.

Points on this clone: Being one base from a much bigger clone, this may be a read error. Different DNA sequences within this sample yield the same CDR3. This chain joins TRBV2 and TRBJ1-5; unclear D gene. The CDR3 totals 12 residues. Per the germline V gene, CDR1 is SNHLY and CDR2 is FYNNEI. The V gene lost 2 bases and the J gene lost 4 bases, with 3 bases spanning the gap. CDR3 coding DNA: TGTGCCAGCAGTGAACCGAATCAGCCCCAGCATTTT. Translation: CASSEPNQPQHF.

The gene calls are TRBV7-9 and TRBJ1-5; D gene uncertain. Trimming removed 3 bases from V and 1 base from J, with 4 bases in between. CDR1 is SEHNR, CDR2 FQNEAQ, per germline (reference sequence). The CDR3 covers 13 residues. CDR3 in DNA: TGTGCCAGCAGCTTGCACAGCAATCAGCCCCAGCATTTT. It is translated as CASSLHSNQPQHF.

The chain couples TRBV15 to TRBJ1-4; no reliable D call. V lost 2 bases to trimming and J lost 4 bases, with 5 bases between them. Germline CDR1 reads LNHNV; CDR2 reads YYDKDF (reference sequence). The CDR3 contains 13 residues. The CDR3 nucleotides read TGTGCCACCAGCAGACAGATTAATGAAAAACTGTTTTTT. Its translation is CATSRQINEKLFF.

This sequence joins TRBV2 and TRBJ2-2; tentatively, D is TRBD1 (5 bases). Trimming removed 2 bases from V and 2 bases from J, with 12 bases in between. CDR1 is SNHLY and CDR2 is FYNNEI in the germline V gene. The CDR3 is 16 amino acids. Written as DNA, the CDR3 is TGTGCCAGCAGTGAACAGGGAATGGGAAACACCGGGGAGCTGTTTTTT. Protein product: CASSEQGMGNTGELFF. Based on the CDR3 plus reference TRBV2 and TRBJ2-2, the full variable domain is EPEVTQTPSHQVTQMGQEVILRCVPISNHLYFYWYRQILGQKVEFLVSFYNNEISEKSEIFDDQFSVERPDGSNFTLKIRSTKLEDSAMYFCASSEQGMGNTGELFFGEGSRLTVL.